This entry concerns a single T cell receptor (beta chain). In this sample, this clone turned up a few times. No cognate antigen has been identified for it. Base-call qualities are not available, and no considerably larger clone is one nucleotide away. Reading from cysteine to phenylalanine, the CDR3 counts 15 amino acids. Just CDR3 DNA is preserved here, 45 bases in frame from base 1. Reading the germline V gene gives CDR1 MDHEN and CDR2 SYDVKM. The junction shows trimming of 6 bases on V and 2 bases on J, and the gene matches do not reach 8 bases of it. This specimen belongs to a study of shared T cell receptors in the human thymus (dated by TCRdb to 2020 to 2022). With regard to the full study: The study examined how the human thymus generates shared, self-reactive T-cell receptor alpha chains.

To prepare the library, the immunoSEQ multiplex PCR assay was applied. Held by TCRdb, this immuneACCESS table contains in-frame sequences only and omits some clones. Under half of the omission traces to an unresolved V gene where checked; the cause of the rest is unknown. The sample yields hundreds of thousands of clones; more than 75% were counted once. The biggest ten clones account for more than 0.009% of the sample. This sample was also put to use in a study of human thymus T cells. The second study reports: In Finland, the donors were immunologically healthy infants who were having open corrective cardiac surgery for congenital heart defects. Thymus tissue was obtained as surgical resects removed during corrective cardiac surgery. Both the thymic and the peripheral blood repertoires appeared to show biased V and J gene segment usage. Highly overlapping thymic TCR repertoires among unrelated individuals were reported in the related research. TCR alpha and beta repertoires from fewer than ten infant thymus samples and a few related peripheral blood samples were characterized in the study. The cohort included about 6 male and a couple of female infants, with donor ages spanning 7 to 244 days. Thymocytes were mechanically released from the tissue and were stored as pellets of about 8.5-31 million cells at -70 degrees C. A QIAsymphony instrument was used to extract genomic DNA from frozen cell pellets. The immunoSEQ multiplex PCR assay was used to amplify the TCRB and TCRAD loci from a standardized amount of quality-controlled genomic DNA. The amplicons covered the V(D)J region and were long enough to include the CDR3 and to identify the V and J genes. Through the commercial immunoSEQ service, the amplicons were sequenced on an Illumina platform. Primer bias and sequencing errors were corrected as previously described, and TCRAD and TCRB definitions were based on the IMGT database. The repertoires were analysed using immunoSEQ Analyzer 3.0 and VDJTools for basic statistics, V/J segment usage, diversity estimates, rarefaction and pairwise overlap. Chao1, ChaoE, Efron-Thisted, Shannon and inverse Simpson indices were used to estimate diversity, which was also estimated on datasets down-sampled to the smallest sample. Repertoire overlap was assessed by strict matching of CDR3 nucleotide sequence, V gene and J gene, and clustering was done by Jaccard-based multidimensional scaling. Thymus samples yielded on average around 810,000 unique TCRB clonotypes, compared with 65,000 to 100,000 from blood samples.

The chain couples TRBV28 to TRBJ2-3; TRBD2 aligns with 7 central bases. Sequences were obtained from thymocytes. This TCR was sampled from a boy under three years old with a congenital heart defect. Donor details come from another sample of the same person, matched by shared clones. CDR3 sequence: CASSAGTTSTDTQYF. The DNA is TGTGCCAGCAGCGCCGGGACTACATCCACAGATACGCAGTATTTT. Supplemented by the reference TRBV28 and TRBJ2-3 proteins around the CDR3, the complete variable domain is DVKVTQSSRYLVKRTGEKVFLECVQDMDHENMFWYRQDPGLGLRLIYFSYDVKMKEKGDIPEGYSVSREKKERFSLILESASTNQTSMYLCASSAGTTSTDTQYFGPGTRLTVL.